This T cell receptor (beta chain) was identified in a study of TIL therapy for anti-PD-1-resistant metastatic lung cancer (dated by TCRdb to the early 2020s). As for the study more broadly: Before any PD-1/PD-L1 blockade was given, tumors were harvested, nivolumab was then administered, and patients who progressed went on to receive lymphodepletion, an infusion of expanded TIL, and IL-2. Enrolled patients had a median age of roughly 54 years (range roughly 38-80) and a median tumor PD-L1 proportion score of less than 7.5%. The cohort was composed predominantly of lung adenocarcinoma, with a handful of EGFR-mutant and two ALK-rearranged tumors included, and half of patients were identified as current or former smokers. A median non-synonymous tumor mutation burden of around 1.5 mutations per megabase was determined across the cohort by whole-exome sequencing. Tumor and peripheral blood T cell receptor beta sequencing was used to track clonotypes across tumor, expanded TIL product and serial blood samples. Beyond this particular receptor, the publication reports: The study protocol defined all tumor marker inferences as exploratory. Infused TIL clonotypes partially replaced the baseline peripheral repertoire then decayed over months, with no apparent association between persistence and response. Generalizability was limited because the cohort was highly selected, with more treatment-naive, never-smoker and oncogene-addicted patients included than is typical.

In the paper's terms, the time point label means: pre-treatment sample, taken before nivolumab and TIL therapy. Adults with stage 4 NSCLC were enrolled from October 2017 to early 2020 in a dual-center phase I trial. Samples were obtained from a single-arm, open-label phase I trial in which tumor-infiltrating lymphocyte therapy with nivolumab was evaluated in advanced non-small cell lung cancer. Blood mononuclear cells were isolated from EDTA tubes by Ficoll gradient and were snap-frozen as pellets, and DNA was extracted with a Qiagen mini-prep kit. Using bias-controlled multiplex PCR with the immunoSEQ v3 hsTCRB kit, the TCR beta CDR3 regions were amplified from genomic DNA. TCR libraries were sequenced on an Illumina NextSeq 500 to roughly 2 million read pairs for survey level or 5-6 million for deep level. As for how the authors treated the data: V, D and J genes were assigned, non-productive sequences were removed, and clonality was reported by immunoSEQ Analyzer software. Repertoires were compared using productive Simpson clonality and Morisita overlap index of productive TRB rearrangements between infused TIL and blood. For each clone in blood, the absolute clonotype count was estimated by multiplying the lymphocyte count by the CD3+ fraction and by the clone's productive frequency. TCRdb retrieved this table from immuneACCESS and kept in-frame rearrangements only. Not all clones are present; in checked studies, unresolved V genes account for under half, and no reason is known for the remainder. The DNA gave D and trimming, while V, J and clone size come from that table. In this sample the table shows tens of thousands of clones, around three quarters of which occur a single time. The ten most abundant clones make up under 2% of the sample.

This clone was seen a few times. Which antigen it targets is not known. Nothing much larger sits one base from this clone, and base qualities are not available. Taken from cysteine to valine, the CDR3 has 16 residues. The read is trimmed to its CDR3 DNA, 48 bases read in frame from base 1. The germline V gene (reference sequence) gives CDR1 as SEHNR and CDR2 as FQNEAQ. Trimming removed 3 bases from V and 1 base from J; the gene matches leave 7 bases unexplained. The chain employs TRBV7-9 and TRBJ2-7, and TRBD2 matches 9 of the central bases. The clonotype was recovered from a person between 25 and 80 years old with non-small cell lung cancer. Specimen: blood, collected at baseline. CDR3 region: CASSLSLAGSSYEQYV. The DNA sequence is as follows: TGTGCCAGCAGCTTGTCCCTAGCGGGGTCGTCCTACGAGCAGTACGTC.